The 14 T cell receptor beta chains below come from one sample, sequenced in a study of identical twins. TCRdb ran MiXCR on the 5' RACE reads and lists one entry per CDR3 protein. The sample yields around 340,000 distinct CDR3 sequences, 9% to 15% seen once. These sequences were also reported in another study, on yellow fever vaccine responses in identical twins.

Specimen: CD8+ T cells sorted from blood. All receptors come from a woman younger than 30 in good health.

This clonotype has a handful of counts. This chain uses TRBV7-9 with TRBJ2-1, with TRBD2 matching 13 bases. Per germline, CDR1 SEHNR and CDR2 FQNEAQ (reference sequence). The CDR3 extends over 16 amino acids. V dropped 3 bases and J dropped 10; count of bases not matched to a gene: 9. CDR3 loop: CASSFGTSGTILEQFF. Here the CDR3 DNA reads TGTGCCAGCAGCTTTGGGACTAGCGGGACGATATTAGAGCAGTTCTTC.

The V and J genes are TRBV27 and TRBJ2-1, with 9 bases fitting TRBD2. CDR1 and CDR2 (germline): MNHEY, SMNVEV (reference sequence). The ends lost 2 bases at V and 4 bases at J; junction bases unmatched: 3. The CDR3 spans 15 residues. CDR3 in amino acids: CASSLPSGTYNEQFF. The CDR3 DNA reads TGTGCCAGCAGTTTACCTAGCGGGACATACAATGAGCAGTTCTTC.

J is TRBJ1-1 and V is TRBV6-5; no clear D gene. Germline loops: CDR1 MNHEY, CDR2 SVGAGI. V gave up 2 bases and J gave up 6 bases, with 13 bases separating them. This CDR3 is 14 amino acids long. The CDR3 loop is CASSYGGGSAEAFF. The CDR3 DNA reads as TGTGCCAGCAGTTACGGAGGCGGGTCCGCTGAAGCTTTCTTT.

The table lists this clonotype with a few counts. V gene TRBV6-2 or TRBV6-3 combines with J gene TRBJ2-1; D may be TRBD2 (6 bases). Germline-derived CDR1 and CDR2 are MNHEY and SVGEGT. The CDR3 has 17 residues. Trimming shortened V by 0 bases and J by 0 bases, and 12 bases separated the two germline ends. CDR3 protein: CASSYSWGESSYNEQFF. CDR3 sequence (DNA): TGTGCCAGCAGTTACTCTTGGGGGGAGAGCTCCTACAATGAGCAGTTCTTC.

This chain uses TRBV12-3 or TRBV12-4 with TRBJ1-1; D is ambiguous. The CDR3 runs to 13 residues. V lost 3 bases and J lost 3, with 8 bases in between. The CDR3 region is CASSFAWDTEAFF. In nucleotides, the CDR3 is TGTGCCAGCAGTTTTGCATGGGACACTGAAGCTTTCTTT.

This clonotype was counted between two and nine times. The rearrangement joins TRBV27 to TRBJ2-7; 15 bases match TRBD2. The junction had 5 bases not matched to a gene; V was cut back by 5 bases and J by 3 bases. The CDR3 extends over 16 amino acids. Germline assignment: CDR1 MNHEY and CDR2 SMNVEV (reference sequence). CDR3 protein: CASSPGLAGGNYEQYF. CDR3 DNA: TGTGCCAGCAGTCCGGGACTAGCGGGAGGAAACTACGAGCAGTACTTC.

The chain couples TRBV15 to TRBJ2-1; 8 bases align to TRBD2. With V trimmed by 4 bases and J by 5 bases, 10 bases remained unmatched. The CDR3 runs to 16 residues. Germline lookup yields CDR1 LNHNV and CDR2 YYDKDF (reference sequence). CDR3 coding DNA: TGTGCCACCAGCAAAGGGCGGGGGGCGGTGAACAATGAGCAGTTCTTC. Its translation is CATSKGRGAVNNEQFF.

This clonotype was counted ten times or more. The genes are TRBV6-2 or TRBV6-3 and TRBJ2-3, with TRBD2 matching 11 bases. V trimming: 6 bases; J trimming: 4 bases; junction bases outside the gene matches: 6. Per the germline V gene, CDR1 is MNHEY and CDR2 is SVGEGT. This CDR3 region has 15 residues. The CDR3 coding sequence is TGTGCCAGCAGCCCTACTAGCGGGAGCCCAGATACGCAGTATTTT. Amino acid sequence: CASSPTSGSPDTQYF.

This clonotype turned up a few times. The CDR3: CASSPLGRNDEQFF. CDR3 coding DNA: TGTGCCAGCAGCCCCTTGGGCAGGAACGATGAGCAGTTCTTC. The V gene is TRBV7-9, the J gene TRBJ2-1; D is uncertain. The CDR3 is 14 amino acids. Germline V gene data show CDR1 as SEHNR and CDR2 as FQNEAQ (reference sequence). V lost 5 bases and J lost 8, with 16 bases in between.

The rearrangement uses TRBV7-2 and TRBJ2-3, with 8 bases lining up with TRBD2. V was pared by 5 bases and J by 6 bases, with 13 bases of the junction left unmatched. The CDR3 is 16 residues long. The V gene's germline CDR1 is SGHTA and CDR2 FQGNSA. CDR3 region: CASSPRAGAWADTQYF. For the CDR3, the DNA is TGTGCCAGCAGCCCACGAGCGGGGGCGTGGGCGGATACGCAGTATTTT. Combining the CDR3 with reference TRBV7-2 and TRBJ2-3 gives the whole variable domain GAGVSQSPSNKVTEKGKDVELRCDPISGHTALYWYRQSLGQGLEFLIYFQGNSAPDKSGLPSDRFSAERTGGSVSTLTIQRTQQEDSAVYLCASSPRAGAWADTQYFGPGTRLTVL.

This clonotype occurred many times. The CDR3 DNA is TGTGCCACCAGCGGGAGAGGATCTGGGGCCAACGTCCTGACTTTC. This encodes CATSGRGSGANVLTF. This chain uses TRBV15 with TRBJ2-6, with a possible D match to TRBD2 (5 bases). Germline V lookup: CDR1 LNHNV, CDR2 YYDKDF (reference sequence). The CDR3 totals 15 residues. Trimming removed 5 bases from V and 1 base from J, with 9 bases in between.

A remark on this clonotype: One base away lies a much larger clone, so this may be a sequencing read error. The chain has TRBV20-1 and TRBJ2-2; D possibly uses TRBD1 or TRBD2 (5 bases each). CDR1 is DFQATT and CDR2 is SNEGSKA in the germline V gene (reference sequence). The CDR3 spans 16 residues. CDR3 DNA: TGCAGTGCTAGAGATCTCGGGACCCCGAACTCCGGGGAGCTGTTTTTT. Its protein product is CSARDLGTPNSGELFF.

This clonotype was counted ten times or more. This chain's CDR3 is CASSGQDSLLNEQFF. Written as DNA, the CDR3 is TGCGCCAGCAGCGGGCAGGACAGCCTCCTAAATGAGCAGTTCTTC. The V call is TRBV5-1, the J call TRBJ2-1; tentatively, D is TRBD1 (6 bases). Germline V gives CDR1 SGHRS, CDR2 YFSETQ. The CDR3 has 15 residues. Trimming stripped 4 bases from V and 7 bases from J, with 18 bases between. The variable domain in full, with the rest retrieved from reference TRBV5-1 and TRBJ2-1, is KAGVTQTPRYLIKTRGQQVTLSCSPISGHRSVSWYQQTPGQGLQFLFEYFSETQRNKGNFPGRFSGRQFSNSRSEMNVSTLELGDSALYLCASSGQDSLLNEQFFGPGTRLTVL.

This clonotype was found many times. The J gene is TRBJ2-1, the V gene TRBV20-1, with D tentatively TRBD1 or TRBD2 (6 bases each). Trimming shortened V by 6 bases and J by 4 bases, and 22 bases separated the two germline ends. CDR3 length: 16 residues. Germline CDR1 is DFQATT and CDR2 is SNEGSKA (reference sequence). For the CDR3, the DNA is TGCAGTGCCCCCCTCCATTCCGGGGGCCCATACAATGAGCAGTTCTTC. Amino acids: CSAPLHSGGPYNEQFF.